These 15 T cell receptor beta chains were all obtained from the same sample, sequenced in a study of blood T cells in healthy people across ages. Primers used in a second PCR of roughly 7 to 12 cycles were a sample-barcoded 5' primer and a J-beta primer mix. TCRdb recomputed calls from the 5' RACE reads with MiXCR, one row per CDR3 protein. The sample has around 1,000,000 distinct CDR3 sequences; around 25% are singletons. The same sample was also studied in work on T cells of mothers and their children.

Input material: blood. The origin of the receptors is a girl aged 2-10 years in good health.

The CDR3 DNA sequence: TGTGCCAGCACGCGACAGTCAGTTAACTATGGCTACACCTTC. It specifies CASTRQSVNYGYTF. The rearrangement uses TRBV6-2 or TRBV6-3 and TRBJ1-2; D is possibly TRBD1 (5 bases). Germline V gives CDR1 MNHEY, CDR2 SVGEGT. Between the trimmed V and J ends, which lost 7 bases and 1 base, there was a span of 13 bases. The CDR3 has 14 amino acids.

This clonotype occurred a few times. The chain joins TRBV29-1 to TRBJ2-7; 9 nucleotides align to TRBD1. The V and J ends lost 0 bases and 6 bases, in that order; junction bases with no gene match: 9. Per germline, CDR1 SQVTM and CDR2 ANQGSEA. There are 15 residues in the CDR3. CDR3 amino acids: CSVEETGGGYREQYF. For the CDR3, the DNA is TGCAGCGTTGAAGAAACAGGGGGCGGGTATCGCGAGCAGTACTTC.

This clonotype was recorded a few times. The chain employs TRBV5-1 and TRBJ2-7; the D gene is possibly TRBD1 (6 bases). The V gene's germline CDR1 is SGHRS and CDR2 YFSETQ. The CDR3 length is 16 residues. Trimming pared 1 base from V and 1 base from J, leaving 15 bases between. CDR3: CASSLSAGVPSYEQYF. In nucleotides, the CDR3 is TGCGCCAGCAGCTTGTCGGCAGGGGTCCCTTCCTACGAGCAGTACTTC.

In this sample, this clonotype turned up a few times. The chain uses TRBV24-1 and TRBJ2-1; D gene ambiguous. This CDR3 comprises 12 residues. Trimming removed 3 bases from V and 14 bases from J, with 13 bases in between. Germline assignment: CDR1 KGHDR and CDR2 SFDVKD. CDR3 DNA: TGTGCCACCAGTGATCCCTTAACCAGGAAGTTCTTC. As protein: CATSDPLTRKFF.

In its sample, this clonotype was seen a few times. The J gene is TRBJ1-5, the V gene TRBV28; D is uncertain. The CDR3 consists of 15 residues. CDR1 and CDR2 from the germline V gene are MDHEN and SYDVKM. Trimming took 2 bases from V and 4 from J, leaving 12 bases between them. DNA of the CDR3: TGTGCCAGCAGTTTAATGGTCCAGATAAATCAGCCCCAGCATTTT. The encoded protein is CASSLMVQINQPQHF.

The J gene is TRBJ2-5, the V gene TRBV15; no clear D. The end of the DNA aligns better with TRBJ2-1, so the J call may be wrong. Germline V gene data show CDR1 as LNHNV and CDR2 as YYDKDF (reference sequence). There are 15 residues in the CDR3. For the CDR3, the DNA is TGTGCCACCAGCAGCGCCATCGACGGCCACAATGAGCAGTTCTTC. This encodes CATSSAIDGHNEQFF.

This rearrangement joins TRBV9 to TRBJ2-5; TRBD2 is a possible D gene (6 bases). CDR3 length: 14 amino acids. V lost 3 bases to trimming and J lost 4 bases, with 13 bases between them. CDR1 SGDLS and CDR2 YYNGEE come from the germline V gene. CDR3: CASSGGGRRETQYF. The CDR3, as DNA: TGTGCCAGCAGCGGCGGAGGGCGGCGAGAGACCCAGTACTTC.

The chain couples TRBV24-1 to TRBJ2-3; 9 bases agree with TRBD1. The CDR3 has 15 residues. Germline lookup yields CDR1 KGHDR and CDR2 SFDVKD. Losses at the gene ends were 12 bases for V and 3 bases for J; bases not matched to a gene: 12. The CDR3 region is CAVQRPGQGTDTQYF. In DNA, the CDR3 is TGTGCCGTCCAACGACCGGGACAGGGAACAGATACGCAGTATTTT.

V usage is TRBV11-2 and J usage is TRBJ2-6; D ambiguous. Trimming left V 4 bases short and J 0 bases short, with 7 bases between. CDR3 length: 15 residues. The germline CDR1 and CDR2 sequences are SGHAT and FQNNGV. For the CDR3, the DNA is TGTGCCAGCAGCTCCTGGGGCTCTGGGGCCAACGTCCTGACTTTC. It encodes CASSSWGSGANVLTF.

This chain joins TRBV6-2 or TRBV6-3 and TRBJ2-3; D possibly corresponds to TRBD1 (5 bases). Germline CDR1 and CDR2: MNHEY and SVGEGT. V lost 7 bases to trimming and J lost 4 bases, with 15 bases between them. CDR3 length: 14 residues. The CDR3 nucleotides read TGTGCCAGCACCAGATATCAGGGCGCAGATACGCAGTATTTT. Protein: CASTRYQGADTQYF.

The chain combines TRBV6-1 with TRBJ1-2; D ambiguous. Per germline, CDR1 MNHNS and CDR2 SASEGT. The CDR3 length is 8 residues. The CDR3 region is CAATGYTF. CDR3 DNA sequence: TGTGCAGCAACCGGCTACACCTTC.

This chain links TRBV7-2 with TRBJ2-3; TRBD1 is a possible D gene (5 bases). This CDR3 region has 14 residues. Germline assignment: CDR1 SGHTA and CDR2 FQGNSA. V was cut by 5 bases and J by 1 base, with 10 bases left in between. CDR3 sequence reads: CASSMDTRTDTQYF. The CDR3 region has the DNA TGTGCCAGCAGCATGGACACCCGCACAGATACGCAGTATTTT.

The CDR3 reads CASRYRDQDTRNEKLFF. DNA for the CDR3: TGTGCCAGCAGATACCGTGACCAGGACACCAGGAATGAAAAACTGTTTTTT. The J gene is TRBJ1-4, the V gene TRBV28, with a tentative D call TRBD1 (5 bases). There are 17 residues in the CDR3. The germline CDR1 and CDR2 sequences are MDHEN and SYDVKM. The V and J ends lost 6 bases and 5 bases respectively, with 22 bases between them. Full variable domain (rest looked up from reference TRBV28 and TRBJ1-4): DVKVTQSSRYLVKRTGEKVFLECVQDMDHENMFWYRQDPGLGLRLIYFSYDVKMKEKGDIPEGYSVSREKKERFSLILESASTNQTSMYLCASRYRDQDTRNEKLFFGSGTQLSVL.

This clonotype was seen a few times. The chain couples TRBV12-3 or TRBV12-4 to TRBJ2-3; D not resolved. The CDR3 consists of 14 residues. Trimming shortened V by 6 bases and J by 0 bases, and 10 bases separated the two germline ends. CDR3 in DNA: TGTGCCAGCAGCGGCGCCTCAAGCACAGATACGCAGTATTTT. Amino acid sequence: CASSGASSTDTQYF.

This clonotype was observed a handful of times. The CDR3 region is CSASPGFDGYTF. CDR3 DNA: TGCAGTGCTAGTCCGGGGTTCGATGGCTACACCTTC. This chain links TRBV20-1 with TRBJ1-2; unclear D gene. Germline CDR1 DFQATT, CDR2 SNEGSKA (reference sequence). V was trimmed by 3 bases and J by 6 bases, leaving 11 bases between them. The CDR3 is 12 residues long.